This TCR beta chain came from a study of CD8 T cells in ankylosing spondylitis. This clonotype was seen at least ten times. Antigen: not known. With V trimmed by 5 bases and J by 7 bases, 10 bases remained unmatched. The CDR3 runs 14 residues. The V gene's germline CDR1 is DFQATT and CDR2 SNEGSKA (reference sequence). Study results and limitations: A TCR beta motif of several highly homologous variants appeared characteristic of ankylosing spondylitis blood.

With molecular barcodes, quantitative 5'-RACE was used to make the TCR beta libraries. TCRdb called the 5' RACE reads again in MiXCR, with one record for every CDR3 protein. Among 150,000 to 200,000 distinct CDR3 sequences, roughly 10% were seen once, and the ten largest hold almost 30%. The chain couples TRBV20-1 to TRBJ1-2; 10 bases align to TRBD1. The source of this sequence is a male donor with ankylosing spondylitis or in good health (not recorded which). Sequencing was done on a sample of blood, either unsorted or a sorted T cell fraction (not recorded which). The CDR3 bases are TGCAGTGCTCCCATAAGGGACAGGGGAGGTGGCTACACCTTC. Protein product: CSAPIRDRGGGYTF.